This T cell receptor (beta chain) was recorded in a study of vaccination effects on CD4 cells after COVID-19. Study outcomes and limitations: Clones that were induced by infection or by vaccine showed marked contraction late after vaccination.

Unmatched junction bases numbered 14, after V lost 5 bases and J lost 8 bases. The V gene's germline CDR1 is SGHVS and CDR2 FQNEAQ. The CDR3 has 15 residues. Subsequent to a culture period of about ten days, CD4+ T cells were isolated. In the cultures, half the medium was exchanged for IL-2 medium on days 3 and 7. On this clone: The antigen is unknown.

Sequencing used immunoSEQ multiplex PCR; TCRdb keeps in-frame clones, though not all of them. This table has roughly 68,000 clones, 72% appearing once. The receptor was derived from a human donor who had a prior SARS-CoV-2 infection. V and J are TRBV7-8 and TRBJ1-2; 7 nucleotides match TRBD1. Sequencing was performed on CD4+ T cells from PBMCs cultured without peptide, taken before COVID-19 vaccination. For the CDR3, the DNA is TGTGCCAGCAGCGTTACCGGGACAGAACTCCGGGGCTACACCTTC. Translated: CASSVTGTELRGYTF. Drawing the rest from reference TRBV7-8 and TRBJ1-2, the complete variable domain is GAGVSQSPRYKVAKRGQDVALRCDPISGHVSLFWYQQALGQGPEFLTYFQNEAQLDKSGLPSDRFFAERPEGSVSTLKIQRTQQEDSAVYLCASSVTGTELRGYTFGSGTRLTVV.